This entry is about one T cell receptor (beta chain). As originally analysed: From reference gene primer amplification, estimates of nucleated cell counts were derived. Assay: immunoSEQ multiplex PCR; the TCRdb copy retains only in-frame clones and omits some. Clone size and V and J calls were adopted from that table, with D and trimming inferred from the DNA. The sample has around 300,000 clones; 70% to 90% are singletons. This record belongs to a study of blood T cell repertoires in COVID-19. Study as a whole: Collection of acute and convalescent COVID-19 samples took place in the United States, Italy and Spain. The analysed material was cDNA or gDNA that came from T cells, B-cell-depleted T cells, or PBMCs.

Sequenced sample: peripheral blood. The source of this sequence is a woman in her 30s with COVID-19, enrolled during active disease.

The CDR3 coding sequence is TGTGCCAGCAGCCAGGACTTTCTCGCGAACACCGGGGAGCTGTTTTTT. Translation: CASSQDFLANTGELFF. The chain has TRBV5-5 and TRBJ2-2; perhaps TRBD2 as D (5 bases). Trimming stripped 4 bases from V and 0 bases from J, with 13 bases between. Germline values: CDR1 SGHKS, CDR2 YYEKEE (reference sequence). The CDR3 loop spans 16 amino acids.